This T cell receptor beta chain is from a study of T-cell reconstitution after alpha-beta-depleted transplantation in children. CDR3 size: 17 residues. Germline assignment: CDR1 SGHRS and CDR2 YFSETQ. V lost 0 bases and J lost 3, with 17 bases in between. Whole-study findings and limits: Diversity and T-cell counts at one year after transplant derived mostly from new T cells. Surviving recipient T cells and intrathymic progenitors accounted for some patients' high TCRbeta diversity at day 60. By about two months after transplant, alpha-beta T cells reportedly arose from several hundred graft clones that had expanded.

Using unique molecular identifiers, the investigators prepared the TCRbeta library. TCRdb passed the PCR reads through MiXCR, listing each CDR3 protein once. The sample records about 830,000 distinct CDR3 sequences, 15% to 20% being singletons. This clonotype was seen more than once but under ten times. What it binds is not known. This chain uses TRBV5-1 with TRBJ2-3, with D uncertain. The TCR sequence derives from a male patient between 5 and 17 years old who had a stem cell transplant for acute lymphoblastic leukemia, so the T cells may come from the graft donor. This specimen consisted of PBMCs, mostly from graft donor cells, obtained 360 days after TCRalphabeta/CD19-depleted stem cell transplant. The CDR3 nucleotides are TGCGCCAGCAGCTTGGCCTACAGTCCCAATACGACAGATACGCAGTATTTT. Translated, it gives CASSLAYSPNTTDTQYF.